This T cell receptor (beta chain) was profiled in a study of PD-1 blockade in classical Hodgkin lymphoma. Study details: Patients were treated with nivolumab at 3 mg/kg, and this was given intravenously every 2 weeks.

Some clones are missing from TCRdb's copy, which holds only in-frame ones; the method was immunoSEQ multiplex PCR. The data contain about 110,000 clones, roughly 87% of them singletons. V lost 7 bases, J lost 5 bases, and 9 bases stayed unmatched. There are 13 residues in the CDR3. From germline, CDR1 is SQVTM and CDR2 ANQGSEA. After autologous stem cell transplantation all patients relapsed, and prior brentuximab vedotin exposure differed between cohorts. Overall study findings and caveats: Complete responders had baseline diversity similar to newly diagnosed patients. Those starting nivolumab under 1 year post-ASCT were excluded. It was reported that newly diagnosed patients had less baseline TCR diversity than healthy donors.

Worth noting for this clone: The antigen remains undetermined.

Sequences were derived from peripheral blood mononuclear cells (PBMCs), sampled before the second cycle of nivolumab. This receptor was taken from a human donor with classical Hodgkin lymphoma. The chain combines TRBV29-1 with TRBJ1-2, with TRBD1 identical over 8 bases. The CDR3 nucleotides read TGCAGCGCAGTGGACAGGGTTGGGTATGGCTACACCTTC. Its protein is CSAVDRVGYGYTF.